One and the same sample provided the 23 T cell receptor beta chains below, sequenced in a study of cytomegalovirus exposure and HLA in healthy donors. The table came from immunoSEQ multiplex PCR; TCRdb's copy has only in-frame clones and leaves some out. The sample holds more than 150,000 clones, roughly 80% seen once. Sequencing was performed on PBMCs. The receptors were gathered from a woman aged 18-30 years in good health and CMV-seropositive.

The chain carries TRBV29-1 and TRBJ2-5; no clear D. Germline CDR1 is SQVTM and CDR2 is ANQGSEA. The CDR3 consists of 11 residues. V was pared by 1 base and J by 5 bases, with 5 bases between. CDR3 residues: CSVEALETQYF. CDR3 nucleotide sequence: TGCAGCGTTGAAGCCCTGGAGACCCAGTACTTC.

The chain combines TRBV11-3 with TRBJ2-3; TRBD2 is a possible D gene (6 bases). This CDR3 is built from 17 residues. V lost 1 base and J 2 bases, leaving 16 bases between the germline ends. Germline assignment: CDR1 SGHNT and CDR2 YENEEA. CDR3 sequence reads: CASSLGLGTSHTDTQYF. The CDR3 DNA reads TGTGCCAGCAGCTTAGGCCTCGGGACTTCCCACACAGATACGCAGTATTTT.

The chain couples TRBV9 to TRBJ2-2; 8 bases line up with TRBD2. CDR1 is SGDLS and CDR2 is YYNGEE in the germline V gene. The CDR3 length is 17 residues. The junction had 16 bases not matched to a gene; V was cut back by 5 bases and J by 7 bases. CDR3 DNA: TGTGCCAGCAGTCCCAAACCCCGCGGGGGGTGGGGCGGGGAGCTGTTTTTT. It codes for CASSPKPRGGWGGELFF.

Here the CDR3 DNA reads TGCGCCAGCACCTATACCCCTGGGGGGGGCGAAGGCTACACCTTC. Its translation: CASTYTPGGGEGYTF. This sequence joins TRBV5-1 and TRBJ1-2, with D perhaps TRBD1 (6 bases). V lost 6 bases and J 8 bases, leaving 23 bases between the germline ends. Germline values: CDR1 SGHRS, CDR2 YFSETQ. This CDR3 is built from 15 residues.

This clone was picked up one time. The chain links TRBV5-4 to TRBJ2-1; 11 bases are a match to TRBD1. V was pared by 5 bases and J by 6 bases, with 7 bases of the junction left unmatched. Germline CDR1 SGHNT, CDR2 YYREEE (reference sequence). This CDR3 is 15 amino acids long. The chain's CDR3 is CASRPPGTGGNEQFF. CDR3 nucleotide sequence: TGTGCCAGCAGACCCCCCGGGACAGGGGGCAATGAGCAGTTCTTC.

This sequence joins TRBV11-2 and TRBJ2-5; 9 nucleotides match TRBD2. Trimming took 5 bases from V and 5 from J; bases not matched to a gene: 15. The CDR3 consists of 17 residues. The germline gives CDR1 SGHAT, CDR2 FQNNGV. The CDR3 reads CASSPGSSGVSDETQYF. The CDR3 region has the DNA TGTGCCAGCAGCCCGGGGTCTAGCGGGGTTTCTGACGAGACCCAGTACTTC.

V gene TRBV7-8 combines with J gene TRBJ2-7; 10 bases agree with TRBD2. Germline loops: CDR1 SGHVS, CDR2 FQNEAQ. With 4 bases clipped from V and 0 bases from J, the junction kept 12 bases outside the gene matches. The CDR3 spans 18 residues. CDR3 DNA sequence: TGTGCCAGCAGCTCCTCTAGCGGGGGCGCCTCAAGCTCCTACGAGCAGTACTTC. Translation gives CASSSSSGGASSSYEQYF.

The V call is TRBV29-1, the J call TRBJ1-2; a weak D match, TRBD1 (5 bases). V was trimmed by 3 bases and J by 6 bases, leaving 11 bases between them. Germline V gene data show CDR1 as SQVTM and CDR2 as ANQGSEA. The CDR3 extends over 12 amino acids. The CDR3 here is CSVEARRDGYTF. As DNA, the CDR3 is TGCAGCGTTGAGGCACGCAGGGATGGCTACACCTTC.

CDR3 DNA sequence: TGTGCCAGCAGCAAAGGGCCTCCGGGGAATCAGACCCAGTACTTC. Translation: CASSKGPPGNQTQYF. V is TRBV21-1 and J is TRBJ2-5; the D call TRBD2 from the table was never checked on the DNA. TRBV21-1 is a known pseudogene. This CDR3 is 15 amino acids long.

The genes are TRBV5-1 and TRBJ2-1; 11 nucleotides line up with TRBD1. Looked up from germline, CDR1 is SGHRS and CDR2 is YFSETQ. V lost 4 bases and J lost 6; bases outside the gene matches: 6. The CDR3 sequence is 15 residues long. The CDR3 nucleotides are TGCGCCAGCAGCCCAAGGGGGACAGGGGGCAATGAGCAGTTCTTC. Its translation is CASSPRGTGGNEQFF.

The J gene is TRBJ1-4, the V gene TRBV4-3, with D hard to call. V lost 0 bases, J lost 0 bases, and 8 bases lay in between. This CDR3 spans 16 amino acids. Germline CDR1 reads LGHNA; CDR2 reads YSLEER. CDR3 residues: CASSQDFTATNEKLFF. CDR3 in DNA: TGCGCCAGCAGCCAAGATTTCACAGCAACTAATGAAAAACTGTTTTTT.

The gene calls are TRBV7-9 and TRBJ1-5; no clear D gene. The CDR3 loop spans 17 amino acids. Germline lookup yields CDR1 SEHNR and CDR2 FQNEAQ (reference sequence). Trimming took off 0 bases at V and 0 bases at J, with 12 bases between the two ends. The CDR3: CASSLAAGAHSNQPQHF. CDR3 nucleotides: TGTGCCAGCAGCTTAGCCGCAGGCGCTCATAGCAATCAGCCCCAGCATTTT.

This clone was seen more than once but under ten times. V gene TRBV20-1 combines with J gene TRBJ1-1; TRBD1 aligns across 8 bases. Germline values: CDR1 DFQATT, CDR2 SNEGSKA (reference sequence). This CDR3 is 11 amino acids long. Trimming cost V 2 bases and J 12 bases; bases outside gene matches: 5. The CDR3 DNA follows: TGCAGTGCTAGAATATCAGGGGGCTCTTTCTTT. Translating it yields CSARISGGSFF.

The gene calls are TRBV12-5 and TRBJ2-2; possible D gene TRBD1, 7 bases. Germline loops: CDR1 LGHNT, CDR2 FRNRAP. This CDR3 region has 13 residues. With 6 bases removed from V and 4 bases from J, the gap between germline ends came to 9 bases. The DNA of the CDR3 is TGTGCTAGTGGCCAGGGGGGCACCGGGGAGCTGTTTTTT. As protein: CASGQGGTGELFF. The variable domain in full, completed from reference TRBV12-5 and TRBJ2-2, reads DARVTQTPRHKVTEMGQEVTMRCQPILGHNTVFWYRQTMMQGLELLAYFRNRAPLDDSGMPKDRFSAEMPDATLATLKIQPSEPRDSAVYFCASGQGGTGELFFGEGSRLTVL.

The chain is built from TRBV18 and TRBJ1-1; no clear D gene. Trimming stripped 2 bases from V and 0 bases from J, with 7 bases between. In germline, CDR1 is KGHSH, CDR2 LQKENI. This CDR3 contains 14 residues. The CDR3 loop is CASSPVIMNTEAFF. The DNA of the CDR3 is TGTGCCAGCTCACCAGTAATTATGAACACTGAAGCTTTCTTT.

The CDR3 loop is CASRGTGQPQHF. In DNA form, the CDR3 reads TGTGCCAGCAGAGGAACGGGTCAGCCCCAGCATTTT. The chain couples TRBV28 to TRBJ1-5; D remains unclear. The V and J ends lost 6 bases and 6 bases respectively, with 9 bases between them. Germline CDR1 MDHEN, CDR2 SYDVKM. This CDR3 region has 12 residues.

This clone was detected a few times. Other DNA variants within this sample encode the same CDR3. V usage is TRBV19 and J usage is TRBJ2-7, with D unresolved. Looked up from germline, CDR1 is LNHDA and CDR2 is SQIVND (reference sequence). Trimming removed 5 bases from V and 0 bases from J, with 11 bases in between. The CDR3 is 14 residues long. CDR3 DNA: TGTGCCAGTAGTCCCAGGTTCTCCTCCTACGAGCAGTACTTC. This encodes CASSPRFSSYEQYF.

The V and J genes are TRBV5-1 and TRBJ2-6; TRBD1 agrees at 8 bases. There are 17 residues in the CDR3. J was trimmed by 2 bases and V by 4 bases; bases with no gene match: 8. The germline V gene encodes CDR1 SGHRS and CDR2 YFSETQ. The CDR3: CASSHGQGRTGANVLTF. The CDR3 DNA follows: TGCGCCAGCAGCCACGGACAGGGTCGAACTGGGGCCAACGTCCTGACTTTC.

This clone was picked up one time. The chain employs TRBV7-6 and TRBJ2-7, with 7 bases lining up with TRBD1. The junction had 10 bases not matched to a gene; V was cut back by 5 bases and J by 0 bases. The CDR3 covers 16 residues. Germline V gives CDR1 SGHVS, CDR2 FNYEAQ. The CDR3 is CASSGRPGQPSYEQYF. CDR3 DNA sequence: TGTGCCAGCAGCGGACGCCCGGGACAGCCCTCCTACGAGCAGTACTTC. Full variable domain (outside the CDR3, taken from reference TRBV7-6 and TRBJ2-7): GAGVSQSPRYKVTKRGQDVALRCDPISGHVSLYWYRQALGQGPEFLTYFNYEAQQDKSGLPNDRFSAERPEGSISTLTIQRTEQRDSAMYRCASSGRPGQPSYEQYFGPGTRLTVT.

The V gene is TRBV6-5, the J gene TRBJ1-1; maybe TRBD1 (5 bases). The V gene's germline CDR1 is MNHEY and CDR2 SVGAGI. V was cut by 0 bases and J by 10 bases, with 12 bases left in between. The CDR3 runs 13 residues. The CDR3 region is CASSYSSGGVAFF. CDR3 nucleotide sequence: TGTGCCAGCAGTTACTCGAGCGGGGGGGTAGCTTTCTTT.

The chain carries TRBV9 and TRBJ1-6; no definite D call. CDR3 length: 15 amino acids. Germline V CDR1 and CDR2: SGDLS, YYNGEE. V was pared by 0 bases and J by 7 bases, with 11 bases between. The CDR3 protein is CASSVDARSNSPLHF. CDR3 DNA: TGTGCCAGCAGCGTAGATGCCAGATCCAATTCACCCCTCCACTTT.

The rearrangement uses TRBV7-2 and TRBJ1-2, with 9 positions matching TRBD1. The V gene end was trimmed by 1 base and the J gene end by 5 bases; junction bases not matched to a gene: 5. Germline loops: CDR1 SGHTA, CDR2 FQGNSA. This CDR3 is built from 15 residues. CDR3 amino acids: CASSLVFGTGYGYTF. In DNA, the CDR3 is TGTGCCAGCAGCTTAGTCTTCGGGACAGGGTATGGCTACACCTTC.

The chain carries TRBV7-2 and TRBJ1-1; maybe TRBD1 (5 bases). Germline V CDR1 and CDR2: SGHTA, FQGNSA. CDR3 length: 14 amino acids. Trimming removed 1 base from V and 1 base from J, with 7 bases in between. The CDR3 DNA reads TGTGCCAGCAGCTTAGTCAGGGCGAACACTGAAGCTTTCTTT. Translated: CASSLVRANTEAFF.